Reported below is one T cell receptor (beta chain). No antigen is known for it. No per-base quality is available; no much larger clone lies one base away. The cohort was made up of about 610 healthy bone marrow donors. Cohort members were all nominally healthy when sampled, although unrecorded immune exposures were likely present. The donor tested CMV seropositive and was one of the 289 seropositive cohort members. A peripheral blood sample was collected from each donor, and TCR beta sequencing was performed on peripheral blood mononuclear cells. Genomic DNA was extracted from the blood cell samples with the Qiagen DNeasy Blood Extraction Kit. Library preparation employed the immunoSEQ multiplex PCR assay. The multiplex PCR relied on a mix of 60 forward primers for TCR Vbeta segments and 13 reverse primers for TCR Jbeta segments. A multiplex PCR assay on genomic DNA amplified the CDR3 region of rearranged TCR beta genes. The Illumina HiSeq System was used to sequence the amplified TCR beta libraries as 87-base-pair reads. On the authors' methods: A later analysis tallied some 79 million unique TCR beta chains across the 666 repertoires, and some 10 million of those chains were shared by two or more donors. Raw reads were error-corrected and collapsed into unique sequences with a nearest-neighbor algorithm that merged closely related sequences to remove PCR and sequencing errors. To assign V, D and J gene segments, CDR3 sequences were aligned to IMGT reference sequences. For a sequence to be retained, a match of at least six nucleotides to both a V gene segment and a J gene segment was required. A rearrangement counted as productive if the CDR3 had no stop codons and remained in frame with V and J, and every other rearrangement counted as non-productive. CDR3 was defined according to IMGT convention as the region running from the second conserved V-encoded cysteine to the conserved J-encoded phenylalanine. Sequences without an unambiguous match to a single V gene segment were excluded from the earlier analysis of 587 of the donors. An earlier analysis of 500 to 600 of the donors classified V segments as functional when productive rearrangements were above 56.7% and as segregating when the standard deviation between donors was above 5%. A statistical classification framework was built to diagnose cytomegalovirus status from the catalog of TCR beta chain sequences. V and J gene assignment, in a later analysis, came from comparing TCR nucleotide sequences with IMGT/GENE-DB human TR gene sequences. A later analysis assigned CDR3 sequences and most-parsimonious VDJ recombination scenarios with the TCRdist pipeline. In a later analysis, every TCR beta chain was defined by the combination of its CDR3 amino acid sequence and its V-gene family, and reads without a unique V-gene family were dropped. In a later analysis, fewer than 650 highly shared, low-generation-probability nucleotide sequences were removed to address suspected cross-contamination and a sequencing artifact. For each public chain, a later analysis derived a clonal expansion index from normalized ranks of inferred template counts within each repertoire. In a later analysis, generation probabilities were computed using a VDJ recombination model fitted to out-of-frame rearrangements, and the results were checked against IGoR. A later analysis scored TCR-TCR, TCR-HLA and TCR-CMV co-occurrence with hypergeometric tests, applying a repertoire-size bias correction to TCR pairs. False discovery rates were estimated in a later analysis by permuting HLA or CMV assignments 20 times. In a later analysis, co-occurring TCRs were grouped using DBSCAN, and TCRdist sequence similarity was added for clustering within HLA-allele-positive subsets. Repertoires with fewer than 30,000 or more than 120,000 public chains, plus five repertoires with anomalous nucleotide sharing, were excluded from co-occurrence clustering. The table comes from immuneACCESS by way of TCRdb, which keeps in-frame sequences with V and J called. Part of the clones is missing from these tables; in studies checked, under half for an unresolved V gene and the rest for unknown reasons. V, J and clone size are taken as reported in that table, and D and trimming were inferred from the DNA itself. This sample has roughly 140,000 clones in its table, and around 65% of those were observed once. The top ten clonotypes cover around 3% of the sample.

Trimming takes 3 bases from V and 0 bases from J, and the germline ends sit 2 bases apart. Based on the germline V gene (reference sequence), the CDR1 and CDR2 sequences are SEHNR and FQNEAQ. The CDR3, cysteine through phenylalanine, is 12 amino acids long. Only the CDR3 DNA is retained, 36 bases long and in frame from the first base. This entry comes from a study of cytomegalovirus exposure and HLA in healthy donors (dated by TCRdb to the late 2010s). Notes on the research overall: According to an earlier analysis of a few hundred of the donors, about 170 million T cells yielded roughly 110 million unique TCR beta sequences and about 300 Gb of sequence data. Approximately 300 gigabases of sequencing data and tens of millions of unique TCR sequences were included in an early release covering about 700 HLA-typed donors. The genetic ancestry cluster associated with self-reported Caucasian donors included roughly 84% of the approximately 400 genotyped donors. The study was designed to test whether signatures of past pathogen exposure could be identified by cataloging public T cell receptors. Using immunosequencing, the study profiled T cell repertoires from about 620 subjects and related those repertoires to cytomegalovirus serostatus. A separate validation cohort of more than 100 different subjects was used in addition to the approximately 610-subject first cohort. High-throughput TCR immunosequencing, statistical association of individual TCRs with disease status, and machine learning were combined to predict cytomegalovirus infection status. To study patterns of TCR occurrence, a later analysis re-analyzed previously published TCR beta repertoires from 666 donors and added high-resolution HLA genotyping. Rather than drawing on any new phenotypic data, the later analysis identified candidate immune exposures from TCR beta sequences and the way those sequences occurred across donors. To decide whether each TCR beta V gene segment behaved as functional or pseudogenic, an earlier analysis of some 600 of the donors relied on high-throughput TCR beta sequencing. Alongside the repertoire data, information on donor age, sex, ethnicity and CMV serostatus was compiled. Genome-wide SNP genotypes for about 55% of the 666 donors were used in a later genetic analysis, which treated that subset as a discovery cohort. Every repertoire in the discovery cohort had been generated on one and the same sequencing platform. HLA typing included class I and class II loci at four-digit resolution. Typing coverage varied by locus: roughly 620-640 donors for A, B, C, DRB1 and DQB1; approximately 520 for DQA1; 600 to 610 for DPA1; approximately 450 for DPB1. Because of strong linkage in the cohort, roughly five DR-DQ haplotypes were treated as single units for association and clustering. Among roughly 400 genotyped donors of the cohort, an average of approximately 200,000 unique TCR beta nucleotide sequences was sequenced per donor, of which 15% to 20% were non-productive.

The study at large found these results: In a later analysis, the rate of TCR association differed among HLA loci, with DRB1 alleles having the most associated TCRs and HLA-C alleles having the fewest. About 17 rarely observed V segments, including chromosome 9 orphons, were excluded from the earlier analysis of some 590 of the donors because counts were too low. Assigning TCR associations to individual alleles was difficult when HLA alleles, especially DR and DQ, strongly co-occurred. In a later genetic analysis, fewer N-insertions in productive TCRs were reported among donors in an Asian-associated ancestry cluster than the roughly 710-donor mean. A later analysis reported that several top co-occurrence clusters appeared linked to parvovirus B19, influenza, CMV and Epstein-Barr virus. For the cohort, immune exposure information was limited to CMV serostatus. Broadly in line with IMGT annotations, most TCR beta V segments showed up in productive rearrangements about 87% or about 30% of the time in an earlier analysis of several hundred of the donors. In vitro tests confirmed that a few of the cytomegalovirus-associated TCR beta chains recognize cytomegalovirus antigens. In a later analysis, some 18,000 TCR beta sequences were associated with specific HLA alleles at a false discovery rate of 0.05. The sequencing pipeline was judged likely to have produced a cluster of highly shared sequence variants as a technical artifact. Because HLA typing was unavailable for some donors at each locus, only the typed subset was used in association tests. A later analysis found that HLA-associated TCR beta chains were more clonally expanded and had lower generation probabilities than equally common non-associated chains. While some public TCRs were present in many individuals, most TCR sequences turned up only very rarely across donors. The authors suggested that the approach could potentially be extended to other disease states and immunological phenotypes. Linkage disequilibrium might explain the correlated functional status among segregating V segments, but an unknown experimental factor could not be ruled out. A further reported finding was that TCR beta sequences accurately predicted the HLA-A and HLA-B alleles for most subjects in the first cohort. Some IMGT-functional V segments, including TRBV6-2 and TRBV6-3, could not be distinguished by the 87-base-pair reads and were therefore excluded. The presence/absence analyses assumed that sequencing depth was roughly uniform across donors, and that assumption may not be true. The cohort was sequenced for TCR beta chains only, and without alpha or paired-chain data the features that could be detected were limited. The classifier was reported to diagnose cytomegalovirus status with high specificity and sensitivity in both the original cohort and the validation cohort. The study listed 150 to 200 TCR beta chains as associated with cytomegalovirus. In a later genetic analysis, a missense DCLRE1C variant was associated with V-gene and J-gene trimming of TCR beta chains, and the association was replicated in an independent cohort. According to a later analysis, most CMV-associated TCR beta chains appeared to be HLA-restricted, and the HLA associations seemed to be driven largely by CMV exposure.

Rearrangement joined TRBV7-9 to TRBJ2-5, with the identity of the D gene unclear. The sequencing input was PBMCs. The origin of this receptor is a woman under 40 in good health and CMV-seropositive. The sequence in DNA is TGTGCCAGCAGCTTCGACCAAGAGACCCAGTACTTC. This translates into CASSFDQETQYF.